The 13 T cell receptor beta chains reported below all come from one sample, sequenced in a study of Graves' ophthalmopathy and Graves' hyperthyroidism. Amplification from RNA transcripts yielded the TCR beta CDR3 regions. An initial RT-PCR round employing HTBI primers preceded a second-round multiplex PCR. TCRdb reanalysed the multiplex PCR reads using MiXCR and keeps one entry per CDR3 protein. This repertoire shows about 740,000 distinct CDR3 sequences, roughly 40% found once; its top ten account for about 40%. Sequences were obtained from peripheral blood. Receptors originate from an adult man with Graves' ophthalmopathy.

The chain has TRBV3-1 and TRBJ2-5; D not resolved. This CDR3 comprises 11 residues. Germline CDR1 and CDR2: LGHDT and YNNKEL (reference sequence). V gave up 8 bases and J gave up 2 bases, with 6 bases separating them. In DNA, the CDR3 is TGTGCCAGCCAGGTACAAGAGACCCAGTACTTC. Residues: CASQVQETQYF.

At least ten counts were recorded for this clonotype. The chain has TRBV29-1 and TRBJ1-1; D is ambiguous. The ends were cut back, 3 bases at V and 0 bases at J, with 8 bases in the middle. CDR3 length: 13 amino acids. Germline loops: CDR1 SQVTM, CDR2 ANQGSEA. CDR3 sequence (DNA): TGCAGCGTTGACATAGGAATGAACACTGAAGCTTTCTTT. It codes for CSVDIGMNTEAFF. The complete variable domain, with remaining parts taken from reference TRBV29-1 and TRBJ1-1, reads SAVISQKPSRDICQRGTSLTIQCQVDSQVTMMFWYRQQPGQSLTLIATANQGSEATYESGFVIDKFPISRPNLTFSTLTVSNMSPEDSSIYLCSVDIGMNTEAFFGQGTRLTVV.

Many counts were recorded for this clonotype. This chain uses TRBV11-2 with TRBJ2-5, with 7 bases that match TRBD2. Germline CDR1 reads SGHAT; CDR2 reads FQNNGV. J was trimmed by 2 bases and V by 5 bases; bases with no gene match: 2. The CDR3 is made up of 13 amino acids. The DNA for the CDR3 is TGTGCCAGCAGCCGAGCGGGACAAGAGACCCAGTACTTC. Amino acids: CASSRAGQETQYF.

This clonotype was recorded a few times. The chain employs TRBV14 and TRBJ2-7; no firm D call. The V and J ends lost 3 bases and 5 bases respectively, with 11 bases between them. CDR3 size: 13 residues. Germline values: CDR1 SGHDN, CDR2 FVKESK. The CDR3 bases are TGTGCCAGCAGCCAGACCAGGTTAAACGAGCAGTACTTC. This translates into CASSQTRLNEQYF.

The chain carries TRBV29-1 and TRBJ2-6, with a possible D match to TRBD1 (5 bases). CDR1 and CDR2 (germline): SQVTM, ANQGSEA. The CDR3 loop spans 14 amino acids. Trimming pared 8 bases from V and 0 bases from J, leaving 11 bases between. The CDR3 DNA follows: TGCAGCCAAGACAGTAGCTCTGGGGCCAACGTCCTGACTTTC. Translation gives CSQDSSSGANVLTF.

The chain joins TRBV25-1 to TRBJ1-1; D possibly corresponds to TRBD1 (5 bases). Trimming took 10 bases from V and 2 from J, leaving 11 bases between them. The CDR3 extends over 12 amino acids. The germline V gene has CDR1 MGHDK and CDR2 SYGVNS. CDR3 region: CAKGTRNTEAFF. CDR3 nucleotides: TGTGCCAAGGGGACGAGAAACACTGAAGCTTTCTTT. The full variable domain, its missing parts supplied by reference TRBV25-1 and TRBJ1-1, is EADIYQTPRYLVIGTGKKITLECSQTMGHDKMYWYQQDPGMELHLIHYSYGVNSTEKGDLSSESTVSRIRTEHFPLTLESARPSHTSQYLCAKGTRNTEAFFGQGTRLTVV.

CDR3 in amino acids: CASSRTSDGDTQYF. CDR3 nucleotide sequence: TGTGCCAGCAGTCGGACTAGCGACGGTGATACGCAGTATTTT. The rearrangement joins TRBV25-1 to TRBJ2-3; 9 nucleotides agree with TRBD2. The CDR3 spans 14 residues. From germline, CDR1 is MGHDK and CDR2 SYGVNS. Trimming at V came to 5 bases and at J to 6 bases, leaving 6 bases not matched to a gene.

The chain links TRBV4-3 to TRBJ1-2; D remains unclear. This CDR3 is 14 amino acids long. CDR1 and CDR2 (germline): LGHNA, YSLEER. Trimming took off 5 bases at V and 4 bases at J, with 14 bases between the two ends. DNA for the CDR3: TGCGCCAGCAGCTCAATGGATGGAACCTATGGCTACACCTTC. Its protein product is CASSSMDGTYGYTF.

This clonotype was observed at least ten times. The J gene is TRBJ1-2, the V gene TRBV7-9; 12 nucleotides agree with TRBD1. Trimming cost V 11 bases and J 6 bases; bases outside gene matches: 7. CDR3 length equals 13 residues. Germline V gives CDR1 SEHNR, CDR2 FQNEAQ (reference sequence). The DNA of the CDR3 is TGTGCCGCCACCGGGACAGGGGGCCATGGCTACACCTTC. Residues: CAATGTGGHGYTF.

The chain couples TRBV4-2 to TRBJ2-5; 9 positions agree with TRBD2. Germline V gene data show CDR1 as LGHNA and CDR2 as YNFKEQ. This CDR3 contains 15 residues. V trimming: 0 bases; J trimming: 4 bases; junction bases outside the gene matches: 3. The CDR3 protein is CASSQDLSGRETQYF. CDR3 nucleotide sequence: TGTGCCAGCAGCCAAGATCTTAGCGGGAGAGAGACCCAGTACTTC.

The chain joins TRBV15 to TRBJ1-2; weak D call: TRBD1 (5 bases). CDR1 and CDR2 from the germline V gene are LNHNV and YYDKDF (reference sequence). The CDR3 sequence is 13 residues long. CDR3: CAPRRGIGYGYTF. The DNA of the CDR3 is TGTGCTCCCAGGAGGGGAATAGGGTATGGCTACACCTTC.

This chain joins TRBV29-1 and TRBJ2-7; TRBD2 aligns across 8 bases. This CDR3 spans 15 amino acids. Trimming at V came to 1 base and at J to 3 bases, leaving 8 bases not matched to a gene. Looked up from germline, CDR1 is SQVTM and CDR2 is ANQGSEA. The CDR3 bases are TGCAGCGTTGAAGTGCGGCGGGGGGCCGACTACGAGCAGTACTTC. Encoded protein: CSVEVRRGADYEQYF.

This clonotype was recorded a few times. This chain connects TRBV11-2 to TRBJ1-6; D may be TRBD1 (6 bases). Trimming stripped 6 bases from V and 5 bases from J, with 11 bases between. The germline gives CDR1 SGHAT, CDR2 FQNNGV. The length of the CDR3 is 14 residues. CDR3 protein: CASSTGHDNSPLHF. In DNA, the CDR3 is TGTGCCAGCAGTACGGGACACGATAATTCACCCCTCCACTTT.